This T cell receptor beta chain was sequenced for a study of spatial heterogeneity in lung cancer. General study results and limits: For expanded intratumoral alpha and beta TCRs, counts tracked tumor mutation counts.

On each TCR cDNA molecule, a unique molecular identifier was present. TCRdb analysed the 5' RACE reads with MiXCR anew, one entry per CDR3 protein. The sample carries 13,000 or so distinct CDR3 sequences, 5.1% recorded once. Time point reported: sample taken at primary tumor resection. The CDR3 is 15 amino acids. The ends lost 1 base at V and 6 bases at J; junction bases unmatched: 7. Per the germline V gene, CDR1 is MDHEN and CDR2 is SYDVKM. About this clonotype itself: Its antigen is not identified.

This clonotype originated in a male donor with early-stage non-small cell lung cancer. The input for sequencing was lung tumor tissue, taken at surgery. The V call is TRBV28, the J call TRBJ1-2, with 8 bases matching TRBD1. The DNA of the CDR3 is TGTGCCAGCAGTTTATTTAGACAGGGGATAGATGGCTACACCTTC. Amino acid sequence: CASSLFRQGIDGYTF.